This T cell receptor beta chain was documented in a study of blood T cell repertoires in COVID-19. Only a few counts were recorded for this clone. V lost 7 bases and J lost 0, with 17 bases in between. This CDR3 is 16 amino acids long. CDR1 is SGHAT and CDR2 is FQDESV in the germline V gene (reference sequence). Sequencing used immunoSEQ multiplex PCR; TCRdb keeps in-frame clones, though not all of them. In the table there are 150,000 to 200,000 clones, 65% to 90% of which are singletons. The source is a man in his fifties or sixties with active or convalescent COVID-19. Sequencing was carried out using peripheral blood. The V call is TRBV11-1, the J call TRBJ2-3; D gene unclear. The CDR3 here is CASMKSRLSSTDTQYF. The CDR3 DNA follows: TGTGCCAGCATGAAATCGAGGTTATCTAGCACAGATACGCAGTATTTT.